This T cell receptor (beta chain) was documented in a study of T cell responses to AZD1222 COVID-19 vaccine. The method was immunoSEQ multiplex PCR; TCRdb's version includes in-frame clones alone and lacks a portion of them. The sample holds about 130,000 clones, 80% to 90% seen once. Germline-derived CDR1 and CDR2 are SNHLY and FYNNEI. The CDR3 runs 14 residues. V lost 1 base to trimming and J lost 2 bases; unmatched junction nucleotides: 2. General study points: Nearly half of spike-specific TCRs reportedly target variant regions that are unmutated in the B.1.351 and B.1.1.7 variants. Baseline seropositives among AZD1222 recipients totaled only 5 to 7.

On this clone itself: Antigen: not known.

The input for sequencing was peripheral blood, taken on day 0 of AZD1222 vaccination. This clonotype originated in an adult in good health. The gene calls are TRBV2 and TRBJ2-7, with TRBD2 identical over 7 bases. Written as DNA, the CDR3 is TGTGCCAGCAGTGAAGAGCGGGGACCCTACGAGCAGTACTTC. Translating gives CASSEERGPYEQYF.